The clone carrying this T cell receptor beta chain came up a few times. Its antigen is not identified. A read error is possible here, since a much larger clone lies one base away. The V and J ends lost 11 bases and 4 bases respectively, with 17 bases between them. Looked up from germline, CDR1 is MNHEY and CDR2 is SVGEGT. The CDR3 runs to 13 residues. This sample was included in a study of CD8+CD57+ T cells in acquired aplastic anemia. Looking at the study overall: The mean DNA yield obtained from sorted CD4+ and CD8+ cells came to roughly 3 ug.

Broader study findings: Roughly 28 was the count of CD8+ CDR3 sequences that patients shared with controls.

Profiling that covered TCR beta VDJ and CDR3 relied on genomic DNA as its template. TCRdb called the reads again in MiXCR, with one record for every CDR3 protein. The sample contains about 58,000 distinct CDR3 sequences, approximately 50% of which appear only once. Those patients picked for sequencing had displayed CD8+CD57+ cell expansion on flow cytometry. The patients, all of them, had severe acquired aplastic anemia. The sequenced material came from sorted CD4+, CD8+, or CD8+CD57+ T cells (not recorded which) from PBMCs. The chain uses TRBV6-2 or TRBV6-3 and TRBJ1-2; weak D call: TRBD1 (5 bases). The receptor's source is a human donor with aplastic anemia. CDR3: CAGNPWGGYGYTF. CDR3 nucleotide sequence: TGTGCCGGCAACCCTTGGGGCGGCTATGGCTACACCTTC.